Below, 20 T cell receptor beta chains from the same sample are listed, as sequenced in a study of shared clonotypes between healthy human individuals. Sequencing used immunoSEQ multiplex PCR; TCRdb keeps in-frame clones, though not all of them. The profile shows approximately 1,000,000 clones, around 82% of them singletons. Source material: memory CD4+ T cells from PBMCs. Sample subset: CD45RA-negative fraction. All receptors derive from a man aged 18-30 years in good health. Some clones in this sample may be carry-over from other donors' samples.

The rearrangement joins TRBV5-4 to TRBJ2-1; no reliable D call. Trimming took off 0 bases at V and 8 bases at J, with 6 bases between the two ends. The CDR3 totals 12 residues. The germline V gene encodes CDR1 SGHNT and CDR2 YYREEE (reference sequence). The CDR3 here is CASSLAGYEQFF. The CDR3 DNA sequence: TGTGCCAGCAGCTTGGCCGGTTATGAGCAGTTCTTC. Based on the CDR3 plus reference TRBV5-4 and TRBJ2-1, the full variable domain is ETGVTQSPTHLIKTRGQQVTLRCSSQSGHNTVSWYQQALGQGPQFIFQYYREEENGRGNFPPRFSGLQFPNYSSELNVNALELDDSALYLCASSLAGYEQFFGPGTRLTVL.

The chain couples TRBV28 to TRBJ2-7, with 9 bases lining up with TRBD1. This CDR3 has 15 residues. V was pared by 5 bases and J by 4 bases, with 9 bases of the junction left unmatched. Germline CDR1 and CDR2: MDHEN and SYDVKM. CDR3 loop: CASSGPRQGDYEQYF. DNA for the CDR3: TGTGCCAGCAGTGGCCCGAGACAGGGGGATTACGAGCAGTACTTC.

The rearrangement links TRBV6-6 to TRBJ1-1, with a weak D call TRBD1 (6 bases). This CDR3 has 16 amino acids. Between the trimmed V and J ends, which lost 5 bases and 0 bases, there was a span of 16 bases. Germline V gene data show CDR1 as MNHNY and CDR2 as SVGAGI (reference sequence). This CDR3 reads CASSPLEGGVNTEAFF. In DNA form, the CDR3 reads TGTGCCAGCAGTCCCCTGGAGGGGGGTGTGAACACTGAAGCTTTCTTT.

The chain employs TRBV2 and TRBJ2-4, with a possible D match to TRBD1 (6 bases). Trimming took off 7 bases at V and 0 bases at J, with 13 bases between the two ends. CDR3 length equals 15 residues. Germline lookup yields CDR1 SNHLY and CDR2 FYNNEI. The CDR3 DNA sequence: TGTGCCAGCACCATGCAGGGGATAGCCAAAAACATTCAGTACTTC. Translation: CASTMQGIAKNIQYF.

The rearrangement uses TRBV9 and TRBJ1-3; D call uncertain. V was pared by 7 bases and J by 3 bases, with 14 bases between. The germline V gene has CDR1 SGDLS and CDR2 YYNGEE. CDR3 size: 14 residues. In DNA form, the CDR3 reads TGTGCCAGCGACCCCTGGGGAAATGGAAACACCATATATTTT. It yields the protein CASDPWGNGNTIYF.

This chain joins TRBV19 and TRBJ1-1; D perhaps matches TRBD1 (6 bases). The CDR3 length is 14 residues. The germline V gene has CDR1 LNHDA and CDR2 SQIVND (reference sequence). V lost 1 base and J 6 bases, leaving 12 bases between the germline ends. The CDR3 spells CASSIVGDNSEAFF. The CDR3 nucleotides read TGTGCCAGTAGTATAGTTGGGGACAACTCTGAAGCTTTCTTT.

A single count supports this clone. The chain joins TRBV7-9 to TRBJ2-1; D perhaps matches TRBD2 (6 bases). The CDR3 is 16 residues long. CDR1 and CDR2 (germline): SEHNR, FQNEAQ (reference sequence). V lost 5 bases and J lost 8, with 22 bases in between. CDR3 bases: TGTGCCAGCAGCCGGACCCCGGGACTCCCGGGGGATGAGCAGTTCTTC. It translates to CASSRTPGLPGDEQFF.

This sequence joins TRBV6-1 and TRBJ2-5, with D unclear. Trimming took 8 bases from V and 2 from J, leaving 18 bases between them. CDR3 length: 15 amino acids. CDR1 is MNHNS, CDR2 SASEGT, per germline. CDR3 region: CASREWTSGQETQYF. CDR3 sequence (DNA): TGTGCCAGCCGAGAATGGACGAGTGGGCAAGAGACCCAGTACTTC.

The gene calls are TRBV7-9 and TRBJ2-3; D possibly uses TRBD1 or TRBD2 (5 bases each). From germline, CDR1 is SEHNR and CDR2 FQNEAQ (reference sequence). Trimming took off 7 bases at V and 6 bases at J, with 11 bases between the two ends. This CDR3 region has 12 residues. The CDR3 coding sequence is TGTGCCAGCAACGTGGGGGACGATACGCAGTATTTT. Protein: CASNVGDDTQYF.

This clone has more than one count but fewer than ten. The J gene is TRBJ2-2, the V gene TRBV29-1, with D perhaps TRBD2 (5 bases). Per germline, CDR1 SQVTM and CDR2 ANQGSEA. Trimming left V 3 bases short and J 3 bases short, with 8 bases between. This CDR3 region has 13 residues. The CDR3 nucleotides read TGCAGCGTTGATGGACTGTACACCGGGGAGCTGTTTTTT. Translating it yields CSVDGLYTGELFF.

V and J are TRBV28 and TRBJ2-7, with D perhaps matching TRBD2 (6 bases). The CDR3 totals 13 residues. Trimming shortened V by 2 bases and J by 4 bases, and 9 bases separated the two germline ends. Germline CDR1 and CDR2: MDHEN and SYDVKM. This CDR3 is CASSLGLQYEQYF. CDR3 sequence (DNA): TGTGCCAGCAGTTTAGGACTACAGTACGAGCAGTACTTC.

The CDR3 DNA reads TGTGCCAGCAGTCGTACCGGACGGACTAATGAAAAACTGTTTTTT. Amino acids: CASSRTGRTNEKLFF. The chain joins TRBV7-8 to TRBJ1-4; D is ambiguous. Trimming pared 6 bases from V and 2 bases from J, leaving 13 bases between. This CDR3 comprises 15 residues. Germline V CDR1 and CDR2: SGHVS, FQNEAQ.

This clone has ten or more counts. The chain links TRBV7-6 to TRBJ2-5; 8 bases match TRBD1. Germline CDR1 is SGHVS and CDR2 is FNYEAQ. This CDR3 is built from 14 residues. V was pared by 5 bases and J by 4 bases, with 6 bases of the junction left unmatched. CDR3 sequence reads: CASSALTGGETQYF. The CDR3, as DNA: TGTGCCAGCAGCGCGCTCACAGGGGGAGAGACCCAGTACTTC.

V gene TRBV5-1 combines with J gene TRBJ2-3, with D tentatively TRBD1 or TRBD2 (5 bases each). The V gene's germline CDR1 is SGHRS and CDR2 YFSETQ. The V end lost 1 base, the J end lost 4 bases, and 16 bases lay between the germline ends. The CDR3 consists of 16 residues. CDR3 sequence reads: CASSLPQSLGADTQYF. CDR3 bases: TGCGCCAGCAGCTTGCCCCAGTCCTTGGGGGCAGATACGCAGTATTTT. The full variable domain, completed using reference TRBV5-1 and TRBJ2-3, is KAGVTQTPRYLIKTRGQQVTLSCSPISGHRSVSWYQQTPGQGLQFLFEYFSETQRNKGNFPGRFSGRQFSNSRSEMNVSTLELGDSALYLCASSLPQSLGADTQYFGPGTRLTVL.

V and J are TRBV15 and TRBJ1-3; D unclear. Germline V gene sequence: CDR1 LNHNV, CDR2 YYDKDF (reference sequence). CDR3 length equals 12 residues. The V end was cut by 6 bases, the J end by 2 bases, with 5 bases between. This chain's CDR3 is CATRSPGNTIYF. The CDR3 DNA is TGTGCCACCAGATCTCCTGGAAACACCATATATTTT.

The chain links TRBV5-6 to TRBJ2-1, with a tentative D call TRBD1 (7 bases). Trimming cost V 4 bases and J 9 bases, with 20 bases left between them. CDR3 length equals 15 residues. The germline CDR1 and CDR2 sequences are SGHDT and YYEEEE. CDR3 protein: CASSPVGGPGGEQFF. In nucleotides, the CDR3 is TGTGCCAGCAGCCCGGTAGGGGGCCCCGGGGGTGAGCAGTTCTTC.

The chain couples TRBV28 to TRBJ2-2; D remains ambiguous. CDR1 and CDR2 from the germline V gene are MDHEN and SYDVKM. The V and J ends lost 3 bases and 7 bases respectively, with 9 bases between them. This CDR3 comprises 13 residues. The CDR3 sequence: CASSLGWSGELFF. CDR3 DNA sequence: TGTGCCAGCAGTTTGGGGTGGAGCGGGGAGCTGTTTTTT.

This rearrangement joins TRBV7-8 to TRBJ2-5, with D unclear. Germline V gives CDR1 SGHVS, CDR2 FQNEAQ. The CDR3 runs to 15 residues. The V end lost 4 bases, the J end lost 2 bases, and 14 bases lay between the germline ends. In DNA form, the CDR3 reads TGTGCCAGCAGCTCAGTTCCGGGCCCTCAAGAGACCCAGTACTTC. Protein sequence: CASSSVPGPQETQYF.

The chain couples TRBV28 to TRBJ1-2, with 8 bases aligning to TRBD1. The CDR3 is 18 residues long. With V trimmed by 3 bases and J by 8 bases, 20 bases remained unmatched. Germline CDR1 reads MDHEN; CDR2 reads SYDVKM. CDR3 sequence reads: CASSFRTIIDRTGRGYTF. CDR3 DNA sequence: TGTGCCAGCAGTTTCCGAACGATTATTGACAGGACAGGGAGAGGCTACACCTTC.

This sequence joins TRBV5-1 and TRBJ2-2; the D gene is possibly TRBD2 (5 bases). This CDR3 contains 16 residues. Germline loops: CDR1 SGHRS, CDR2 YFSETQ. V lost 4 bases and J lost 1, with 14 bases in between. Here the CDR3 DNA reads TGCGCCAGCAGCCTCACCGGACTGCTGAACACCGGGGAGCTGTTTTTT. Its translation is CASSLTGLLNTGELFF. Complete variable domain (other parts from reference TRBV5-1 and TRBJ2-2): KAGVTQTPRYLIKTRGQQVTLSCSPISGHRSVSWYQQTPGQGLQFLFEYFSETQRNKGNFPGRFSGRQFSNSRSEMNVSTLELGDSALYLCASSLTGLLNTGELFFGEGSRLTVL.